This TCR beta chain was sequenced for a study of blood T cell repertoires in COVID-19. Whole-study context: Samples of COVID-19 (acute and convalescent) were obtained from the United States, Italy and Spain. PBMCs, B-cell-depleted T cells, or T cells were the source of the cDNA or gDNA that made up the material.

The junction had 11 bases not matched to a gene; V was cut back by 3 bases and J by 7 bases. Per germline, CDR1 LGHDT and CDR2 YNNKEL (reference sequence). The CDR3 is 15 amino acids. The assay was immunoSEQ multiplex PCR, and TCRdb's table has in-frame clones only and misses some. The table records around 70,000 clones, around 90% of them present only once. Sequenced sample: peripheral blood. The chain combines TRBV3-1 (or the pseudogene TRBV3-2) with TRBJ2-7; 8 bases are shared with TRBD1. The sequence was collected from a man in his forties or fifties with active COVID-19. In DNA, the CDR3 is TGTGCCAGCAGCCATACCGGGCAGGGGGCGGGTGAGCAGTACTTC. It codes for CASSHTGQGAGEQYF.